These 2 T cell receptor beta chains were all obtained from the same sample, sequenced in a study of blood T cell repertoires in COVID-19. Produced via immunoSEQ multiplex PCR; TCRdb's table is partial and in-frame only. The sample has about 240,000 clones; approximately 88% are singletons. Sequencing was performed on PBMCs or T cells enriched from blood (not recorded which). These TCRs come from a woman in her twenties or thirties with acute COVID-19.

There are a few counts of this clone. A read error may account for a junction end that differs from germline. The chain recombines TRBV5-1 with TRBJ2-7; 13 bases map to TRBD2. Germline V gene sequence: CDR1 SGHRS, CDR2 YFSETQ. This CDR3 comprises 15 residues. Written as DNA, the CDR3 is TGCGCCAGCAGATTGGGACTAGCGGGGTCCTACGAGCAGTACTTC. This gives the protein CASRLGLAGSYEQYF.

This clone was found once. The genes are TRBV3-1 (or the pseudogene TRBV3-2) and TRBJ2-3, with D perhaps TRBD2 (6 bases). V dropped 0 bases and J dropped 6 bases, with 13 bases sitting between them. The length of the CDR3 is 15 residues. Germline V gene data show CDR1 as LGHDT and CDR2 as YNNKEL (reference sequence). CDR3 sequence reads: CASSQDGGTADTQYF. The CDR3 nucleotides are TGTGCCAGCAGCCAAGACGGGGGAACGGCGGATACGCAGTATTTT.